This entry is about one T cell receptor (beta chain). This sample includes further DNA sequences coding for the same CDR3. The entry originates in a study of blood T cell repertoires in COVID-19. Study background: The United States, Italy and Spain provided the acute and convalescent COVID-19 samples.

Sequenced by immunoSEQ multiplex PCR; TCRdb stores in-frame clones only, minus some. The sample has about 300,000 clones; 80% to 90% are singletons. Material: peripheral blood. The receptor comes from a woman aged 45-60 years with acute or convalescent COVID-19.

DNA for the CDR3: TGCGCCAGCAGCAGTCCAGGGGGCGAGGAGACCCAGTACTTC. This encodes CASSSPGGEETQYF. The genes are TRBV5-1 and TRBJ2-5; TRBD1 matches at 8 bases. Germline values: CDR1 SGHRS, CDR2 YFSETQ. The length of the CDR3 is 14 residues. Trimming removed 4 bases from V and 5 bases from J; junction bases left unmatched: 7.